A single sample is the source of the 28 T cell receptor beta chains below, sequenced in a study of blood T cells in healthy people across ages. With a J-beta primer mix and a sample-barcoded 5' primer, a second PCR ran roughly 7 to 11 cycles. TCRdb passed the 5' RACE reads through MiXCR, listing each CDR3 protein once. The sample includes more than 1.4 million distinct CDR3 sequences, roughly 40% of them seen just once. Sequencing was performed on blood. The receptors derive from a woman aged 18-29 years in good health.

The chain has TRBV7-2 and TRBJ2-4; 8 bases align to TRBD2. The tail of the sequence fits TRBJ2-7 better, so the J call may be wrong. This CDR3 contains 15 residues. From germline, CDR1 is SGHTA and CDR2 FQGNSA. Here the CDR3 reads CASSFAGLVSDEQYF. The CDR3 DNA follows: TGTGCCAGCAGCTTTGCGGGACTAGTGTCTGACGAGCAGTACTTC.

The V and J genes are TRBV10-3 and TRBJ1-2; 8 bases are a match to TRBD1. The CDR3 length is 13 residues. Germline CDR1 is ENHRY and CDR2 is SYGVKD. With 2 bases clipped from V and 7 bases from J, the junction kept 3 bases outside the gene matches. The CDR3 DNA is TGTGCCATCAGTGAGGGCAGGGGGCGTGGCTACACCTTC. Translated, it gives CAISEGRGRGYTF.

The chain has TRBV20-1 and TRBJ2-2, with D perhaps matching TRBD2 (6 bases). V lost 0 bases and J lost 0, with 11 bases in between. Per germline, CDR1 DFQATT and CDR2 SNEGSKA (reference sequence). The CDR3 loop spans 16 amino acids. The CDR3 spells CSARDGAGSNTGELFF. The CDR3 bases are TGCAGTGCTAGAGATGGTGCGGGGTCGAACACCGGGGAGCTGTTTTTT.

The chain uses TRBV4-1 and TRBJ2-7; tentatively, D is TRBD1 (5 bases). V shed 2 bases and J shed 4 bases, with 21 bases lying between them. The germline CDR1 and CDR2 sequences are MGHRA and YSYEKL. This CDR3 has 17 amino acids. In DNA form, the CDR3 reads TGCGCCAGCAGCCAAAATCATCAGGGCCTGATTCCGTACGAGCAGTACTTC. Encoded protein: CASSQNHQGLIPYEQYF.

In this sample, this clonotype turned up a few times. This sequence joins TRBV12-3 or TRBV12-4 and TRBJ2-1; 10 bases map to TRBD2. The last part of the DNA fits TRBJ2-7 better; the J call may be wrong. This CDR3 comprises 14 residues. The chain's CDR3 is CASTTSGAYNEQYF. The DNA for the CDR3 is TGTGCCAGCACCACTAGCGGGGCCTACAATGAGCAGTACTTC.

This rearrangement joins TRBV7-9 to TRBJ2-7; 11 nucleotides align to TRBD2. This CDR3 spans 19 amino acids. Germline lookup yields CDR1 SEHNR and CDR2 FQNEAQ (reference sequence). The ends lost 5 bases at V and 3 bases at J; junction bases unmatched: 18. The CDR3, as DNA: TGTGCCAGCAGCCCTACCAAGCCCCTAGCGGGAGGCCTCTACTACGAGCAGTACTTC. It encodes CASSPTKPLAGGLYYEQYF.

The rearrangement uses TRBV25-1 and TRBJ1-2, with TRBD1 matching over 9 bases. V lost 4 bases to trimming and J lost 6 bases; unmatched junction nucleotides: 9. The CDR3 runs to 15 residues. Germline V lookup: CDR1 MGHDK, CDR2 SYGVNS. The CDR3 DNA reads as TGTGCCAGCAGTGGGAGGGACAGGGCTGTCCATGGCTACACCTTC. Its translation is CASSGRDRAVHGYTF.

A remark on this clonotype: No conserved phenylalanine or tryptophan ends this CDR3, so it is likely a read error. The chain combines TRBV5-1 with TRBJ2-7; 8 bases line up with TRBD2. Germline V gene lookup returns CDR1 SGHRS and CDR2 YFSETQ. CDR3 length equals 16 residues. Unmatched junction bases numbered 12, after V lost 2 bases and J lost 5 bases. The CDR3 protein is CASSFRMAGGSDEQYI. In DNA, the CDR3 is TGCGCCAGCAGCTTTCGTATGGCGGGGGGCTCGGACGAGCAGTACATC.

The rearrangement uses TRBV29-1 and TRBJ1-1; 9 bases are shared with TRBD1. The CDR3 runs 13 residues. CDR1 is SQVTM, CDR2 ANQGSEA, per germline. J lost 4 bases, V lost 7 bases, and 7 bases had no gene match. Written as DNA, the CDR3 is TGCAGCGCTGACAGGGGGGGAAGCACTGAAGCTTTCTTT. Translated: CSADRGGSTEAFF. The complete variable domain, with remaining parts taken from reference TRBV29-1 and TRBJ1-1, reads SAVISQKPSRDICQRGTSLTIQCQVDSQVTMMFWYRQQPGQSLTLIATANQGSEATYESGFVIDKFPISRPNLTFSTLTVSNMSPEDSSIYLCSADRGGSTEAFFGQGTRLTVV.

This clonotype was observed a handful of times. V gene TRBV7-2 combines with J gene TRBJ2-1; 7 bases line up with TRBD2. Germline V CDR1 and CDR2: SGHTA, FQGNSA. The CDR3 consists of 15 residues. V was pared by 1 base and J by 6 bases, with 6 bases of the junction left unmatched. CDR3 sequence reads: CASSLGGLVVNEQFF. The CDR3 DNA is TGTGCCAGCAGCTTAGGAGGACTAGTCGTCAATGAGCAGTTCTTC.

With regard to this clonotype: The junction departs from germline at one end; a sequencing error may be responsible. In nucleotides, the CDR3 is TGTGCCAGCAGCCCCGCGGGACGAGTACAGCTCCAGCATTTT. Encoded protein: CASSPAGRVQLQHF. The chain couples TRBV7-9 to TRBJ1-5, with D perhaps TRBD1 (5 bases). The CDR3 spans 14 residues. Germline-derived CDR1 and CDR2 are SEHNR and FQNEAQ (reference sequence).

The V gene is TRBV20-1, the J gene TRBJ2-6; no clear D gene. The CDR3 totals 14 residues. The V and J ends lost 3 bases and 2 bases respectively, with 8 bases between them. Per germline, CDR1 DFQATT and CDR2 SNEGSKA (reference sequence). CDR3 in amino acids: CSARTLPGANVLTF. DNA of the CDR3: TGCAGTGCTAGGACCCTCCCTGGGGCCAACGTCCTGACTTTC.

The CDR3 reads CASRPPGLAEAFF. DNA of the CDR3: TGTGCCAGCCGCCCCCCGGGCCTCGCTGAAGCTTTCTTT. J is TRBJ1-1 and V is TRBV7-9; D unclear. V gave up 8 bases and J gave up 6 bases, with 16 bases separating them. Germline V lookup: CDR1 SEHNR, CDR2 FQNEAQ (reference sequence). The CDR3 is 13 amino acids.

This chain joins TRBV5-1 and TRBJ2-1; TRBD2 might be the D (5 bases). Germline CDR1 SGHRS, CDR2 YFSETQ. The CDR3 extends over 13 amino acids. The V and J ends lost 6 bases and 2 bases respectively, with 9 bases between them. In nucleotides, the CDR3 is TGCGCCAGCAAAAAGGAGGCCTACAATGAGCAGTTCTTC. Amino acids: CASKKEAYNEQFF. The entire variable domain, with the rest obtained from reference TRBV5-1 and TRBJ2-1, is as follows: KAGVTQTPRYLIKTRGQQVTLSCSPISGHRSVSWYQQTPGQGLQFLFEYFSETQRNKGNFPGRFSGRQFSNSRSEMNVSTLELGDSALYLCASKKEAYNEQFFGPGTRLTVL.

This clonotype was counted between two and nine times. This chain joins TRBV5-1 and TRBJ2-1; D not certain. V dropped 4 bases and J dropped 4 bases, with 18 bases sitting between them. CDR3 size: 16 residues. Per germline, CDR1 SGHRS and CDR2 YFSETQ. CDR3 DNA sequence: TGCGCCAGCAGCGTCGCCGGGTTTAACAGTTACAATGAGCAGTTCTTC. Amino acids: CASSVAGFNSYNEQFF.

In its sample, this clonotype was seen a few times. The CDR3 reads CASSYFGVGDTQYF. DNA of the CDR3: TGTGCCAGCAGTTATTTCGGGGTCGGGGATACGCAGTATTTT. The rearrangement links TRBV6-5 to TRBJ2-3, with D perhaps TRBD2 (5 bases). V was shortened by 3 bases and J by 6 bases, with 13 bases between the two germline ends. Germline V gene sequence: CDR1 MNHEY, CDR2 SVGAGI. The CDR3 is made up of 14 amino acids.

The V gene is TRBV2, the J gene TRBJ2-5; D unresolved. The germline V gene has CDR1 SNHLY and CDR2 FYNNEI. The V gene lost 5 bases and the J gene lost 2 bases, with 9 bases spanning the gap. The CDR3 totals 13 residues. The CDR3 loop reads CASSQLKQETQYF. Written as DNA, the CDR3 is TGTGCCAGCAGTCAACTCAAGCAAGAGACCCAGTACTTC.

The chain employs TRBV5-1 and TRBJ2-3; TRBD1 aligns across 10 bases. The CDR3 runs 14 residues. The ends lost 7 bases at V and 0 bases at J; junction bases unmatched: 2. The germline gives CDR1 SGHRS, CDR2 YFSETQ. In DNA form, the CDR3 reads TGCGCCAGCCGGACAGGGGGTAGCACAGATACGCAGTATTTT. Its protein product is CASRTGGSTDTQYF.

V is TRBV12-3 or TRBV12-4 and J is TRBJ2-3, with D maybe TRBD2 (6 bases). V was clipped by 6 bases and J by 4 bases, with 20 bases between them. The length of the CDR3 is 16 residues. Here the CDR3 DNA reads TGTGCCAGCAGCCCGAGACTAGGATTGGTTGCAGATACGCAGTATTTT. Protein sequence: CASSPRLGLVADTQYF.

V is TRBV6-6 and J is TRBJ1-2, with 9 bases matching TRBD1. CDR3 size: 17 residues. The germline V gene has CDR1 MNHNY and CDR2 SVGAGI (reference sequence). V lost 5 bases, J lost 0 bases, and 10 bases stayed unmatched. The CDR3 loop is CASSPRQGVGTNYGYTF. CDR3 nucleotide sequence: TGTGCCAGCAGTCCCCGACAGGGGGTAGGGACTAACTATGGCTACACCTTC.

The genes are TRBV6-1 and TRBJ2-5, with 7 bases aligning to TRBD2. The trim removed 2 bases at V and 11 bases at J, leaving 11 bases unmatched. The CDR3 length is 14 residues. Per germline, CDR1 MNHNS and CDR2 SASEGT. CDR3 coding DNA: TGTGCCAGCAGTGAACTAGCGGTATACAATGAGCAGTACTTC. It encodes CASSELAVYNEQYF.

The chain employs TRBV18 and TRBJ1-6; TRBD1 is a possible D gene (5 bases). There are 16 residues in the CDR3. V shed 4 bases and J shed 6 bases, with 16 bases lying between them. Germline CDR1 is KGHSH and CDR2 is LQKENI. The CDR3 DNA reads as TGTGCCAGCTCACTTTATCCAACAGGAGGTAATTCACCCCTCCACTTT. Translation: CASSLYPTGGNSPLHF.

The gene calls are TRBV27 and TRBJ2-2, with 12 bases matching TRBD2. Germline CDR1 MNHEY, CDR2 SMNVEV (reference sequence). This CDR3 contains 16 residues. The ends lost 5 bases at V and 4 bases at J; junction bases unmatched: 5. Here the CDR3 reads CASSPSSGGATGELFF. The CDR3 DNA sequence: TGTGCCAGCAGTCCCTCTAGCGGGGGGGCCACCGGGGAGCTGTTTTTT.

The chain uses TRBV20-1 and TRBJ1-4; D is undetermined. Germline CDR1 reads DFQATT; CDR2 reads SNEGSKA (reference sequence). V was shortened by 4 bases and J by 0 bases, with 15 bases between the two germline ends. The CDR3 spans 16 residues. The CDR3 coding sequence is TGCAGTGCTAACGGTCGGGAAGATGCAACTAATGAAAAACTGTTTTTT. It codes for CSANGREDATNEKLFF.

The chain joins TRBV3-1 to TRBJ2-1, with D tentatively TRBD2 (6 bases). The end of the DNA aligns better with TRBJ2-7, so the J call may be wrong. The length of the CDR3 is 16 residues. Germline CDR1 and CDR2: LGHDT and YNNKEL (reference sequence). In DNA, the CDR3 is TGTGCCAGCAGCCAAGATCTCGGACTACGATACAATGAGCAGTACTTC. This sequence encodes CASSQDLGLRYNEQYF.

This clonotype has a handful of counts. The J gene is TRBJ2-2, the V gene TRBV7-2; weak D call: TRBD2 (5 bases). V dropped 1 base and J dropped 4 bases, with 7 bases sitting between them. In germline, CDR1 is SGHTA, CDR2 FQGNSA. This CDR3 contains 14 residues. The CDR3 sequence is CASSLGAVTGELFF. CDR3 bases: TGTGCCAGCAGCTTAGGAGCGGTCACCGGGGAGCTGTTTTTT. The entire variable domain, with the rest obtained from reference TRBV7-2 and TRBJ2-2, is as follows: GAGVSQSPSNKVTEKGKDVELRCDPISGHTALYWYRQSLGQGLEFLIYFQGNSAPDKSGLPSDRFSAERTGGSVSTLTIQRTQQEDSAVYLCASSLGAVTGELFFGEGSRLTVL.

The chain uses TRBV12-3 or TRBV12-4 and TRBJ2-7; TRBD1 matches at 8 bases. The CDR3 loop spans 15 amino acids. Germline trimming cut 5 bases from V and 4 bases from J; bases unmatched to any gene: 10. CDR3 nucleotide sequence: TGTGCCAGCAGTCCCACCCAGGGGGCGACATACGAGCAGTACTTC. The encoded protein is CASSPTQGATYEQYF.

This clonotype was counted a single time. J is TRBJ2-1 and V is TRBV6-2 or TRBV6-3; TRBD2 matches 16 bases. The CDR3 sequence is 17 residues long. Germline assignment: CDR1 MNHEY and CDR2 SVGEGT. Trimming cost V 5 bases and J 9 bases; bases outside gene matches: 10. This chain's CDR3 is CASSDSPGLAGGTEQFF. CDR3 coding DNA: TGTGCCAGCAGTGATTCTCCGGGACTAGCGGGGGGGACTGAGCAGTTCTTC.